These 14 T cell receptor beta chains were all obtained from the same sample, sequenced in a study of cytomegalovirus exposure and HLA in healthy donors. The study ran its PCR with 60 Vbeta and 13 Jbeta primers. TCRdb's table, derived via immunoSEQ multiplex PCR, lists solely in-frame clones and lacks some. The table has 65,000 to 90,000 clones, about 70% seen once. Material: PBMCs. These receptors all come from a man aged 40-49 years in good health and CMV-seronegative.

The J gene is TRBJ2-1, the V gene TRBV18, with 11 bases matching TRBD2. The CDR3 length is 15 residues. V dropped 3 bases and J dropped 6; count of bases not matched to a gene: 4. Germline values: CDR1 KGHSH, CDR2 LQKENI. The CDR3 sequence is CASSPTSGVFNEQFF. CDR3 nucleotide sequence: TGTGCCAGCTCACCGACTAGCGGGGTATTCAATGAGCAGTTCTTC.

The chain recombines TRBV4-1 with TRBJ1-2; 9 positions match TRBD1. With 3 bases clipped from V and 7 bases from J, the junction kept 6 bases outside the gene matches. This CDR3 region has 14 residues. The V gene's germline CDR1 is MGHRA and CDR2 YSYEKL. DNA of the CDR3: TGCGCCAGCAGCCACCTAGACAGGGGGTCTGGCTACACCTTC. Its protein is CASSHLDRGSGYTF.

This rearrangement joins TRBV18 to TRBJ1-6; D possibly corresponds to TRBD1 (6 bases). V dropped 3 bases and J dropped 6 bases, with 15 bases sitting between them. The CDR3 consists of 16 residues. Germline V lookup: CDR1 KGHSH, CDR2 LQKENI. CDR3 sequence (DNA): TGTGCCAGCTCACCCGGGACAAACCGACCTAATTCACCCCTCCACTTT. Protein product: CASSPGTNRPNSPLHF.

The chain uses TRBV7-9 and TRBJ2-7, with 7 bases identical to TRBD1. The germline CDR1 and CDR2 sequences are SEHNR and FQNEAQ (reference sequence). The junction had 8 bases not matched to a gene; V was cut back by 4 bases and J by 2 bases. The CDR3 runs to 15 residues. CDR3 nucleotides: TGTGCCAGCAGCTCTACAGGGGAAAACCCCTACGAGCAGTACTTC. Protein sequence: CASSSTGENPYEQYF.

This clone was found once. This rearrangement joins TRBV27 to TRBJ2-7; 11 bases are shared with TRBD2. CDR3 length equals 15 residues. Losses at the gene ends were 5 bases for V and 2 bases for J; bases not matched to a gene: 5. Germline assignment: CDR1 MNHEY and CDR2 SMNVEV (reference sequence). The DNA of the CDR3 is TGTGCCAGCAGTCTTAGCGGGGGGGCCGCCTACGAGCAGTACTTC. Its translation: CASSLSGGAAYEQYF.

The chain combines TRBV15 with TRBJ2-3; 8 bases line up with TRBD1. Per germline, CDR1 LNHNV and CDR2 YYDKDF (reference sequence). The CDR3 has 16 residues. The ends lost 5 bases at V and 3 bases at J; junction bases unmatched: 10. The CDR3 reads CATSARQGTVTDTQYF. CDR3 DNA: TGTGCCACCAGCGCCAGACAGGGGACAGTGACAGATACGCAGTATTTT.

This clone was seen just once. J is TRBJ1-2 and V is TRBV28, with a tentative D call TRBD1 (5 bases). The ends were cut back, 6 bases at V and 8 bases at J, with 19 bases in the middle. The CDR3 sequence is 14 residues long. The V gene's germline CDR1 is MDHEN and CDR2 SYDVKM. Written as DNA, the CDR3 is TGTGCCAGCAGACCCGGGCAGGGAAGGTTCGGCTACACCTTC. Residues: CASRPGQGRFGYTF.

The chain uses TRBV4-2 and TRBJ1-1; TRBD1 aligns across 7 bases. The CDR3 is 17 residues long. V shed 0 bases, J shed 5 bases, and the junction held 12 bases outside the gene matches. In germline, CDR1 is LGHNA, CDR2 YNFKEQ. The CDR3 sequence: CASSQDDRAHRTTEAFF. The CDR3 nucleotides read TGTGCCAGCAGCCAAGATGACAGGGCCCATCGAACTACTGAAGCTTTCTTT.

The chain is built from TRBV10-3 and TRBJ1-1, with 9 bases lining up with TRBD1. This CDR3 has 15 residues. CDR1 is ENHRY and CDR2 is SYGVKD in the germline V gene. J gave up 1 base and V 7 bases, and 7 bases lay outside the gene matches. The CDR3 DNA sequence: TGTGCCATCATAGGGACAGGGACGGGGAACACTGAAGCTTTCTTT. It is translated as CAIIGTGTGNTEAFF.

CDR3 region: CAALGRNSPLHF. The CDR3 DNA reads as TGTGCCGCCTTGGGGCGGAATTCACCCCTCCACTTT. This rearrangement joins TRBV7-9 to TRBJ1-6, with D perhaps TRBD1 (5 bases). Deletions cut 11 bases from V and 7 bases from J, with 12 bases between. The CDR3 is 12 amino acids. CDR1 is SEHNR, CDR2 FQNEAQ, per germline (reference sequence).

CDR3 loop: CSADSYEQYF. The CDR3 nucleotides are TGCAGTGCCGACAGCTACGAGCAGTACTTC. This chain connects TRBV20-1 to TRBJ2-7; perhaps TRBD1 as D (5 bases). The CDR3 runs to 10 residues. V lost 6 bases, J lost 3 bases, and 6 bases lay in between. CDR1 DFQATT and CDR2 SNEGSKA come from the germline V gene (reference sequence).

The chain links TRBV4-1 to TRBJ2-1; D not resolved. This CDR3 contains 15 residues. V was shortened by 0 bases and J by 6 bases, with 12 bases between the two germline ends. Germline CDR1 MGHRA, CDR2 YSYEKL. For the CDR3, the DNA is TGCGCCAGCAGCCAAGATCCCGGTTACCTCAATGAGCAGTTCTTC. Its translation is CASSQDPGYLNEQFF.

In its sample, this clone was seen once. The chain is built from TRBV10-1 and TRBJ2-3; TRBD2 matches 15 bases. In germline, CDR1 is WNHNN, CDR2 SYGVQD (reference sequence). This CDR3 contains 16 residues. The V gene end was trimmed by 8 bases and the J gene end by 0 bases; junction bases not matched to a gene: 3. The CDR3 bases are TGCGCCAGCCGGACTAGCGGGGGGGTTAGCACAGATACGCAGTATTTT. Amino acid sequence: CASRTSGGVSTDTQYF.

The CDR3 DNA reads TGTGCCAGCAGCCAAGAAAGCAGGTTAAATGAGCAGTTCTTC. This sequence encodes CASSQESRLNEQFF. The chain is built from TRBV14 and TRBJ2-1, with D unclear. V lost 0 bases, J lost 7 bases, and 10 bases lay in between. The CDR3 contains 14 residues. Germline CDR1 reads SGHDN; CDR2 reads FVKESK.